The 8 T cell receptor beta chains in this list originate from one sample, sequenced in a study of T cell repertoires and HLA-DP antigens. The assay was immunoSEQ multiplex PCR, and TCRdb's table has in-frame clones only and misses some. Of almost 90,000 clones in the sample, about 89% are singletons; the top ten hold less than 2%. These TCRs are of unknown antigen specificity. The sequenced sample consisted of CD4+ T cells from PBMCs. The receptors were gathered from a man aged 45-65 years in good health and CMV-seronegative.

This chain uses TRBV18 with TRBJ1-1; TRBD1 aligns across 12 bases. V gave up 2 bases and J gave up 5 bases; unmatched junction bases: 12. In germline, CDR1 is KGHSH, CDR2 LQKENI. The CDR3 is 18 residues long. CDR3 coding DNA: TGTGCCAGCTCACCAACCCTCGGGACAGGGGGCGTCCAAACTGAAGCTTTCTTT. This translates into CASSPTLGTGGVQTEAFF.

Worth noting for this clone: The junction does not match germline at one end; this may be a read error. J is TRBJ2-5 and V is TRBV7-7; the D gene could be TRBD1 or TRBD2 (5 bases each). Germline CDR1 reads SSHAT; CDR2 reads FNYEAQ (reference sequence). The CDR3 sequence is 14 residues long. CDR3 in DNA: TGTGCTAGCAGCTTAGCCGGGGCCCAAGAGACCCAGTACTTC. Encoded protein: CASSLAGAQETQYF.

This chain connects TRBV7-8 to TRBJ2-1; 11 positions agree with TRBD2. Germline V gene data show CDR1 as SGHVS and CDR2 as FQNEAQ. The junction had 3 bases not matched to a gene; V was cut back by 4 bases and J by 1 base. The CDR3 sequence is 16 residues long. The CDR3 region is CASSYLAGGSYNEQFF. The CDR3 nucleotides are TGTGCCAGCAGCTATCTAGCGGGAGGTTCCTACAATGAGCAGTTCTTC.

In DNA, the CDR3 is TGTGCCAGCAGCCATCCCACCGGGGAGCTGTTTTTT. Protein: CASSHPTGELFF. The V gene is TRBV4-2, the J gene TRBJ2-2; no firm D call. Trimming took off 3 bases at V and 4 bases at J, with 3 bases between the two ends. Germline CDR1 is LGHNA and CDR2 is YNFKEQ. CDR3 length: 12 residues.

The genes are TRBV5-8 and TRBJ1-1; no clear D gene. The CDR3 consists of 14 residues. V shed 2 bases and J shed 3 bases, with 11 bases lying between them. The V gene's germline CDR1 is SGHTS and CDR2 YDEGEE. The CDR3 reads CASSFRARDTEAFF. The DNA of the CDR3 is TGTGCCAGCAGCTTTCGGGCGCGGGACACTGAAGCTTTCTTT.

About this clone: Other DNA sequences in the same sample also yield this CDR3. The chain has TRBV30 and TRBJ1-1; D call uncertain. Germline loops: CDR1 GTSNPN, CDR2 SVGIG (reference sequence). The CDR3 sequence is 13 residues long. The V and J ends lost 0 bases and 1 base respectively, with 6 bases between them. The chain's CDR3 is CAWSVQGNTEAFF. The CDR3 DNA is TGTGCCTGGAGTGTACAAGGGAACACTGAAGCTTTCTTT. The full variable domain, in which reference TRBV30 and TRBJ1-1 provide the parts outside the CDR3, is SQTIHQWPATLVQPVGSPLSLECTVEGTSNPNLYWYRQAAGRGLQLLFYSVGIGQISSEVPQNLSASRPQDRQFILSSKKLLLSDSGFYLCAWSVQGNTEAFFGQGTRLTVV.

This clone has a handful of counts. The chain uses TRBV7-3 and TRBJ1-5; D perhaps matches TRBD1 (5 bases). Trimming removed 6 bases at V and 3 bases at J, with 9 bases between. Germline lookup yields CDR1 SGHTA and CDR2 FQGTGA. This CDR3 region has 13 residues. CDR3 residues: CASSLGPNQPQHF. CDR3 in DNA: TGTGCCAGCAGTCTGGGGCCCAATCAGCCCCAGCATTTT.

This clone was detected only once. The chain has TRBV27 and TRBJ2-3; D not resolved. The CDR3 extends over 16 amino acids. Germline V lookup: CDR1 MNHEY, CDR2 SMNVEV (reference sequence). Trimming stripped 5 bases from V and 1 base from J, with 16 bases between. For the CDR3, the DNA is TGTGCCAGCAGTCACCTACAGAATACTGGCACAGATACGCAGTATTTT. This encodes CASSHLQNTGTDTQYF.